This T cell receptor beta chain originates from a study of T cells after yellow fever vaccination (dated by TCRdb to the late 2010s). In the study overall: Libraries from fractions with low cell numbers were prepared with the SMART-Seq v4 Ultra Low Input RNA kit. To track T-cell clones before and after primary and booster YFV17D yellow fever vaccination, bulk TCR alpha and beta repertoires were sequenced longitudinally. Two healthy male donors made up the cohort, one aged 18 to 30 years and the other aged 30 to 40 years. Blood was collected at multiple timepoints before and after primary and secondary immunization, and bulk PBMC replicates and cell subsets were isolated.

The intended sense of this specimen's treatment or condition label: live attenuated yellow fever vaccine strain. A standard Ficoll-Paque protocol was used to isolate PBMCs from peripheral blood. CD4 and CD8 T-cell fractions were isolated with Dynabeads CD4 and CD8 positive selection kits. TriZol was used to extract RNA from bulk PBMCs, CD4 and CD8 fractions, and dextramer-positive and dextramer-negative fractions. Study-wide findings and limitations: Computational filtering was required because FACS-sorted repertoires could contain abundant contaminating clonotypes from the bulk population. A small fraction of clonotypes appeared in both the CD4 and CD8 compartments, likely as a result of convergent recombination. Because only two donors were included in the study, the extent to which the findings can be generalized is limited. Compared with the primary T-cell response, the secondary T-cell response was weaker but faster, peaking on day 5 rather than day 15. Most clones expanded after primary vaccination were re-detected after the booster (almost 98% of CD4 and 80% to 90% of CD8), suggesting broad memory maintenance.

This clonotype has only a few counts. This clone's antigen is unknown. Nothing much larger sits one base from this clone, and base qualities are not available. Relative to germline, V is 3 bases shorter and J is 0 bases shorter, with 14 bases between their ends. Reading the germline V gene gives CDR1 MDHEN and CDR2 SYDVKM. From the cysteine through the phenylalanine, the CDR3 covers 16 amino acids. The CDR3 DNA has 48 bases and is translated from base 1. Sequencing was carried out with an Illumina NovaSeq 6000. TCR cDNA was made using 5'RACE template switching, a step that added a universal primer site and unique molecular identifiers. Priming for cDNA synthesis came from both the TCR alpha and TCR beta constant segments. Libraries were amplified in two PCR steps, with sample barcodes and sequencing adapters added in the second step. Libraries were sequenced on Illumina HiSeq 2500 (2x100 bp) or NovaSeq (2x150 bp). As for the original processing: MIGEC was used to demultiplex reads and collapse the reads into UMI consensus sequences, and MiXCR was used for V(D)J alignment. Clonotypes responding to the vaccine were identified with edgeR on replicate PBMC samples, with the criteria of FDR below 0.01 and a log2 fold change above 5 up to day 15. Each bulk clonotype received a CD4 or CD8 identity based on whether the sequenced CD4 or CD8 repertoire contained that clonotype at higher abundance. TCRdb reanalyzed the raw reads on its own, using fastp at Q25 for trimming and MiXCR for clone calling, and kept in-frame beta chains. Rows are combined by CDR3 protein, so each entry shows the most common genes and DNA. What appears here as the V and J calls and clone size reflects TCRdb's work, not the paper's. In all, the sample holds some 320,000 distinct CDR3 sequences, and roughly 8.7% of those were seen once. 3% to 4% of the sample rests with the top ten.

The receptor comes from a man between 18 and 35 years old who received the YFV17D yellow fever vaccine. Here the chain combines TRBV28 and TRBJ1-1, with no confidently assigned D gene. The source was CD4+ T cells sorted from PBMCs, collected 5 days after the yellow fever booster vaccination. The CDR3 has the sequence CASSFGGSTMNTEAFF. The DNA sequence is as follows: TGTGCCAGCAGTTTCGGTGGCAGCACCATGAACACTGAAGCTTTCTTT.